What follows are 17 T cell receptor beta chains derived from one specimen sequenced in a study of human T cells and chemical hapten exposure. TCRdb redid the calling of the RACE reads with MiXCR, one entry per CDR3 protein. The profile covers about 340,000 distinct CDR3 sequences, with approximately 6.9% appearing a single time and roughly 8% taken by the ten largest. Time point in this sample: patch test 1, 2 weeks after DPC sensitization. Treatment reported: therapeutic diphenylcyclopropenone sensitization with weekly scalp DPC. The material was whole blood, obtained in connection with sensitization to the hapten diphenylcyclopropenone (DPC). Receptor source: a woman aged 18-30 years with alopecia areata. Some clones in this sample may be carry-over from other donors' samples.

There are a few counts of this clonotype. This chain's CDR3 is CASSREVRDTQYF. The CDR3 region has the DNA TGTGCCAGCAGTCGGGAGGTGAGGGATACGCAGTATTTT. The genes are TRBV6-4 and TRBJ2-3; 7 nucleotides agree with TRBD2. Germline V lookup: CDR1 MRHNA, CDR2 SNTAGT. The trim removed 5 bases at V and 6 bases at J, leaving 5 bases unmatched. There are 13 residues in the CDR3.

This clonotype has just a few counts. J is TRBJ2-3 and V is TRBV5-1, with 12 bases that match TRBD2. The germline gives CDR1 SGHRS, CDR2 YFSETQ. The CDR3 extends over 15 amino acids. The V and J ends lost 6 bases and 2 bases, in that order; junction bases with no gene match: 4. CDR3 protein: CASKSSGGATDTQYF. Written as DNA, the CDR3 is TGCGCCAGCAAATCTAGCGGGGGGGCCACAGATACGCAGTATTTT.

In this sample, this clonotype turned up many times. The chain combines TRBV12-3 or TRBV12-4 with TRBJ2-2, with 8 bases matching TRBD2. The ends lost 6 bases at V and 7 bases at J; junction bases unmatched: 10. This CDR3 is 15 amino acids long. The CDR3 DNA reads TGTGCCAGCAGCCAACCCGGGACTAGGGTCGGGGAGCTGTTTTTT. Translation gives CASSQPGTRVGELFF.

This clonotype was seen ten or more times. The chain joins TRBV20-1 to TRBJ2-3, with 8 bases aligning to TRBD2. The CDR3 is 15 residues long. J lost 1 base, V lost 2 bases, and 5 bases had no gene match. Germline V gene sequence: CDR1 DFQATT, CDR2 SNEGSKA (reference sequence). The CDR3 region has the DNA TGCAGTGCTAGAACGGGGGGGCCGGGCACAGATACGCAGTATTTT. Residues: CSARTGGPGTDTQYF.

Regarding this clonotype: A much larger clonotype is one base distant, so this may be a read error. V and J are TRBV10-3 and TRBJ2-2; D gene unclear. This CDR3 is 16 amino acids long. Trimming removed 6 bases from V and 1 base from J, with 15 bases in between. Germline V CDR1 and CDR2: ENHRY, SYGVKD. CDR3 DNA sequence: TGTGCCATCAGCACGGGCGTTCCTATGAACACCGGGGAGCTGTTTTTT. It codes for CAISTGVPMNTGELFF.

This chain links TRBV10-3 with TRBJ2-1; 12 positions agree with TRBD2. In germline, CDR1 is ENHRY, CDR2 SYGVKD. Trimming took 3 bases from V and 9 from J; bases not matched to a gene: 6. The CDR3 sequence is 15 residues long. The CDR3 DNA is TGTGCCATCAGTGATCCTAGCGGGGGGGCCGGTGAGCAGTTCTTC. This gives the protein CAISDPSGGAGEQFF.

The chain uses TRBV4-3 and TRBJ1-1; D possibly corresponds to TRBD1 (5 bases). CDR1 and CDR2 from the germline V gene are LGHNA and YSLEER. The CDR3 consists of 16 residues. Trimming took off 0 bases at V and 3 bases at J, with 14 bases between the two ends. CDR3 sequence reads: CASSQDTRVRHTEAFF. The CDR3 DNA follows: TGCGCCAGCAGCCAAGATACCAGGGTAAGGCACACTGAAGCTTTCTTT.

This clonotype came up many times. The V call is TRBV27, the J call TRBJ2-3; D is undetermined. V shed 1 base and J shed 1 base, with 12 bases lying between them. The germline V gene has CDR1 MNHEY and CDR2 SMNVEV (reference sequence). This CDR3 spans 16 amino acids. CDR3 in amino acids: CASSLYRPRGTDTQYF. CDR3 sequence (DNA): TGTGCCAGCAGTTTATATCGCCCCCGGGGCACAGATACGCAGTATTTT.

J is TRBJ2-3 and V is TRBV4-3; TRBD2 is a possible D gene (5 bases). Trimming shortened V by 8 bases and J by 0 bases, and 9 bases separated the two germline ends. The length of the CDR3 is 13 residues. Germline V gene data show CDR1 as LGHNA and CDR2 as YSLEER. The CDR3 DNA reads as TGCGCCAGCGGGAGAGCTAGCACAGATACGCAGTATTTT. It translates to CASGRASTDTQYF.

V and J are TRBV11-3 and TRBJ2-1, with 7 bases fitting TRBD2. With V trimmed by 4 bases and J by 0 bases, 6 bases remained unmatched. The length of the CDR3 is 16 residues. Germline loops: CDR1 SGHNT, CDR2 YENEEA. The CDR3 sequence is CASSSGRLSSYNEQFF. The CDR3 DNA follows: TGTGCCAGCAGCTCCGGGAGGTTGAGCTCCTACAATGAGCAGTTCTTC. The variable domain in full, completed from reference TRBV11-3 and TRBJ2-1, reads EAGVVQSPRYKIIEKKQPVAFWCNPISGHNTLYWYLQNLGQGPELLIRYENEEAVDDSQLPKDRFSAERLKGVDSTLKIQPAELGDSAVYLCASSSGRLSSYNEQFFGPGTRLTVL.

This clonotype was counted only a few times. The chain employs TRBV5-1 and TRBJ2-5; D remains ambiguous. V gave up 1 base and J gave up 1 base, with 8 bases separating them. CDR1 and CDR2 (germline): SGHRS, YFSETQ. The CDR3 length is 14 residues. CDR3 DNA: TGCGCCAGCAGCTTGTCGGCTCTCCAAGAGACCCAGTACTTC. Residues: CASSLSALQETQYF.

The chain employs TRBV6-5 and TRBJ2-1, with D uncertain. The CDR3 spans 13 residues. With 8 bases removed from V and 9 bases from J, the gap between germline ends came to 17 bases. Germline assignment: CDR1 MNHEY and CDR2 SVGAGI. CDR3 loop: CASLVIVSGEQFF. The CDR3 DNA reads TGTGCCAGCTTAGTAATCGTATCGGGTGAGCAGTTCTTC.

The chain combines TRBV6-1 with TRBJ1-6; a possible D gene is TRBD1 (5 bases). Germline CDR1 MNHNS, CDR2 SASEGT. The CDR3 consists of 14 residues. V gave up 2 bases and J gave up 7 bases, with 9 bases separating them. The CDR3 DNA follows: TGTGCCAGCAGTGAAAGGGGAATCAATTCACCCCTCCACTTT. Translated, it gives CASSERGINSPLHF.

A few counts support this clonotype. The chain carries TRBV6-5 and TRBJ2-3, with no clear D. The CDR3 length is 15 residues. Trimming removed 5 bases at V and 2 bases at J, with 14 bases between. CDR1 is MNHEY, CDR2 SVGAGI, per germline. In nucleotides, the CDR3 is TGTGCCAGCAGTCCCGGCCGTTGGCACACAGATACGCAGTATTTT. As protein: CASSPGRWHTDTQYF.

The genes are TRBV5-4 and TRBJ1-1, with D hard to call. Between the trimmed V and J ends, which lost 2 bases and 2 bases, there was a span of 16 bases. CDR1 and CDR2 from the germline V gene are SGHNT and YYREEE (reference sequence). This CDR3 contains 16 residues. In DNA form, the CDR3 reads TGTGCCAGCAGCTTTGGCGGCCGGGATTACAACACTGAAGCTTTCTTT. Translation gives CASSFGGRDYNTEAFF.

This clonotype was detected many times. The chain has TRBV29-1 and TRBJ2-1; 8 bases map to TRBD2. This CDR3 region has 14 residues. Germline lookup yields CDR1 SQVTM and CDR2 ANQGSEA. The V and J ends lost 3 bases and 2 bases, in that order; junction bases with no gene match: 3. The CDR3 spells CSVERRGAYNEQFF. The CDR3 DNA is TGCAGCGTTGAGAGGCGGGGGGCCTACAATGAGCAGTTCTTC.

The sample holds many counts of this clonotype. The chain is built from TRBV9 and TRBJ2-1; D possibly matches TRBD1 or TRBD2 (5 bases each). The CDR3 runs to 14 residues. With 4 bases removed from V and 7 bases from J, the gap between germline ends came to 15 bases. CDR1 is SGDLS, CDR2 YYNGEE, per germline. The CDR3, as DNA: TGTGCCAGCAGCACCCTCACGAGGGGAAATGAGCAGTTCTTC. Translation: CASSTLTRGNEQFF.